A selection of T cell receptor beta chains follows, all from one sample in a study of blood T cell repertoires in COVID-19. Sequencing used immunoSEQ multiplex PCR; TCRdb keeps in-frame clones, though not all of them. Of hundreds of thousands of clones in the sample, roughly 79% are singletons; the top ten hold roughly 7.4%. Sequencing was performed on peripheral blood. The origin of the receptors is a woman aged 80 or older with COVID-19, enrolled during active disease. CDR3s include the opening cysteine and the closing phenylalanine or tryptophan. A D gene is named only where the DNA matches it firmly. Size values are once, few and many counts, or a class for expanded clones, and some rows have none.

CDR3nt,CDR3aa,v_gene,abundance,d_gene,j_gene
TGTGCCAGCTCACCACCGGTACTAGAGACCCAGTACTTC,CASSPPVLETQYF,TRBV18,-,-,TRBJ2-5
TGTGCCAGCAGTCTGGACAGGGGGGACACTGAAGCTTTCTTT,CASSLDRGDTEAFF,TRBV2,once,TRBD1,TRBJ1-1
TGTGCCAGCAGCATATTGACAGGGAGGTATGAGCAGTTCTTC,CASSILTGRYEQFF,TRBV7-9,-,-,TRBJ2-1
TGTGCCAGCAGCTTAGGGGGACAGGTTAAATACACCTTC,CASSLGGQVKYTF,TRBV7-2,few,TRBD1,TRBJ1-2
TGTGCCTGGAGTCTACCCCCGACTGGAGGTTTCTTT,CAWSLPPTGGFF,TRBV30,-,-,TRBJ1-1
TGTGCCAGCTCACCACCCGGCAGGGAAAGGGATGGCTACACCTTC,CASSPPGRERDGYTF,TRBV18,-,-,TRBJ1-2
TGTGCCACCAGCTCAGGGAAAATGAACCAGCCCCAGCATTTT,CATSSGKMNQPQHF,TRBV15,-,-,TRBJ1-5
TGTGCCAGCAGCTTGAGGGGCTACGAGCAGTACTTC,CASSLRGYEQYF,TRBV5-8,-,-,TRBJ2-7
TGTGCCACCAGTGGGACTAGCGGGAGAGTAGATACGCAGTATTTT,CATSGTSGRVDTQYF,TRBV24-1,-,TRBD2,TRBJ2-3
TGCGCCAGCAGCTTGCGGGGGGAGCAGTACTTC,CASSLRGEQYF,TRBV5-1,-,-,TRBJ2-7
TGTGCCAGCAGTTTATCCAGCTCTGGAAACACCATATATTTT,CASSLSSSGNTIYF,TRBV28,-,-,TRBJ1-3
TGTGCCAGCAGTCTGCCCACTGACAGGGCTTGGGTGAATCAGCCCCAGCATTTT,CASSLPTDRAWVNQPQHF,TRBV6-2/TRBV6-3,-,TRBD1,TRBJ1-5
TGTGCCAGTACCTCATCGGGGTGGGGTTATAGCAATCAGCCCCAGCATTTT,CASTSSGWGYSNQPQHF,TRBV19,-,-,TRBJ1-5
TGTGCCAGCAGCTTGGACAGGGGGACGATGGATGAGCAGTTCTTC,CASSLDRGTMDEQFF,TRBV7-2,-,TRBD1,TRBJ2-1
TGTGCCACGACACAGGGCTCCTACGAGCAGTACTTC,CATTQGSYEQYF,TRBV28,-,-,TRBJ2-7
TGTGCCAGCAGCTCATGGCCCCGAGAGGCTAACTATGGCTACACCTTC,CASSSWPREANYGYTF,TRBV5-8,-,-,TRBJ1-2
TGCAGCGGTAGCGGGGGGGCGACAGATACGCAGTATTTT,CSGSGGATDTQYF,TRBV29-1,-,TRBD2,TRBJ2-3
TGTGCCAGCAAAGGGGGACAGCATTATGGCTACACCTTC,CASKGGQHYGYTF,TRBV2,-,TRBD1,TRBJ1-2